The clone carrying this T cell receptor (beta chain) occurred once. Authors' methods: Nucleated cell counts were estimated from reference gene primer amplification. This table comes from immunoSEQ multiplex PCR, and its TCRdb copy is limited to in-frame clones, with some not included. V and J calls and clone size follow that table, whereas D and trimming were derived from the DNA. The table has under 300,000 clones, about 90% seen once. The data are from a study of blood T cell repertoires in COVID-19. Overall study context: Samples representing acute and convalescent COVID-19 were sourced from the United States, Italy and Spain. Nucleic acid was either cDNA or gDNA, and it came from T cells, B-cell-depleted T cells, or PBMCs.

Germline V gene data show CDR1 as SNHLY and CDR2 as FYNNEI. The V gene lost 7 bases and the J gene lost 5 bases, with 17 bases spanning the gap. CDR3 size: 14 residues. Input material: peripheral blood. This clonotype was obtained from a man aged 60 to 69 with acute or convalescent COVID-19. The chain joins TRBV2 to TRBJ1-1, with a weak D call TRBD1 (6 bases). CDR3 protein: CASTGAGALTEAFF. CDR3 sequence (DNA): TGTGCCAGCACCGGAGCAGGGGCTTTAACTGAAGCTTTCTTT.